The 2 T cell receptor beta chains below come from one sample, sequenced in a study of graft-versus-host responses after intestinal transplantation. Clones were sequenced by immunoSEQ multiplex PCR, and TCRdb holds only the in-frame ones, with some missing. The sample lists approximately 5,000 clones, roughly 30% seen once, with 5% to 7% in the top ten. Sequences were derived from alloreactive CD4+ T cells from a mixed lymphocyte reaction culture, sampled before transplantation. Sample subset: CFSE-low proliferating T cells sorted from roughly 6-day pre-transplant mixed lymphocyte reaction (GvH or HvG direction). The receptors shown here come from a human patient who was an organ donor for intestinal transplantation.

Notes on this clone: At one boundary the junction diverges from the germline segment, which might be a read error. The chain is built from TRBV5-6 and TRBJ1-5; 7 bases align to TRBD1. Germline CDR1 reads SGHDT; CDR2 reads YYEEEE. The CDR3 loop spans 15 amino acids. CDR3 nucleotide sequence: TGTGCCAGCAGTTTGGGGACAGCCAGCAATCAGCCCCAGCATTTT. Translation gives CASSLGTASNQPQHF.

This clone is deemed medium-sized. The rearrangement links TRBV5-4 to TRBJ2-3; D gene uncertain. V was clipped by 2 bases and J by 2 bases, with 9 bases between them. Germline lookup yields CDR1 SGHNT and CDR2 YYREEE (reference sequence). The CDR3 is 14 amino acids. CDR3 residues: CASSLSPSTDTQYF. The CDR3 DNA is TGTGCCAGCAGCTTAAGTCCATCCACAGATACGCAGTATTTT.